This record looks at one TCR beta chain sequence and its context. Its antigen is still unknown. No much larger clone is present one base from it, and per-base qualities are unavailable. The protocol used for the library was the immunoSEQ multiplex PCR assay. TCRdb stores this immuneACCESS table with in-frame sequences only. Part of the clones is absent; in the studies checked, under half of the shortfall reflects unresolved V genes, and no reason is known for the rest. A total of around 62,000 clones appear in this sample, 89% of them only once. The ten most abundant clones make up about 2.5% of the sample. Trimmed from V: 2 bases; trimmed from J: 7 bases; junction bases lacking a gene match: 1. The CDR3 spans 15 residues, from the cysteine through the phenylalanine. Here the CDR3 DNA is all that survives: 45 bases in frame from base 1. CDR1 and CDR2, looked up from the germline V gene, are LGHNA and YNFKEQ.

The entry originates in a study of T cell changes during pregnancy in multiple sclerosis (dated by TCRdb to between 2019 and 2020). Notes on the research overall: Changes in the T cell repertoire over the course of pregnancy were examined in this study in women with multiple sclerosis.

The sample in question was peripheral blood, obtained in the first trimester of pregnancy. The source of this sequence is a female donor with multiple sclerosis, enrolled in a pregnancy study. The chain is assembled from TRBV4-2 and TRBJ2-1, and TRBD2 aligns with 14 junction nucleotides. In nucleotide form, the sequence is TGTGCCAGCAGCCAAAGGACTAGCGGGGGGAATGAGCAGTTCTTC. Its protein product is CASSQRTSGGNEQFF.